Listed below are T cell receptor beta chains from one sample, sequenced in a study of molecular identifiers for immune sequencing clone quantification. One entry per CDR3 protein results from TCRdb running MiXCR on the PCR reads. The sample consists of around 320,000 distinct CDR3 sequences, over 20% of them appearing once. Sample: naive CD8+ T cells from blood, with Jurkat cell RNA spiked in. These receptor sequences come from a human donor in good health. Some libraries in this study had Jurkat cell RNA spiked in. The CDR3 runs from the conserved cysteine through the conserved F or W.

v_call cdr3_aa
TRBV14 CASSQDLNSYNSPLHF
TRBV20-1 CSARDWLEGLFF
TRBV7-9 CASSPIRAGVLHEQYF
TRBV29-1 CSVLTYEQYF
TRBV12-3/TRBV12-4 CASSQDRSQEPQYF
TRBV24-1 CATSDRNYNAQFF
TRBV7-9 CASTGASYNEQFF
TRBV20-1 CSAPDREAFF
TRBV4-3 CASSQDVGREQYF
TRBV12-3/TRBV12-4 CASSLGQESNQPQHF
TRBV12-3/TRBV12-4 CASSLEGPQNQYF
TRBV28 CASSFGQTNQPQHF
TRBV24-1 CATSEPSVFGAGEQFF